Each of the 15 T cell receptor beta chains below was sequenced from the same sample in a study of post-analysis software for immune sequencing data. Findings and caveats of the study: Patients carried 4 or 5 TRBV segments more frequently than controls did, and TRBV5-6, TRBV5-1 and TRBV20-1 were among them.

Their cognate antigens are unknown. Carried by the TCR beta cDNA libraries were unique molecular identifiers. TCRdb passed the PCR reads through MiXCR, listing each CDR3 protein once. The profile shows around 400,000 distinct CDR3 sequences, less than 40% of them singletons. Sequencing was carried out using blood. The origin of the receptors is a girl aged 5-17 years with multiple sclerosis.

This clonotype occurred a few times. In DNA, the CDR3 is TGTGCCAGCTGCCCGACTAGCGGGGGGGACAATGAGCAGTTCTTC. Translated, it gives CASCPTSGGDNEQFF. The chain employs TRBV7-9 and TRBJ2-1, with 14 positions matching TRBD2. The V gene's germline CDR1 is SEHNR and CDR2 FQNEAQ (reference sequence). The trim removed 8 bases at V and 5 bases at J, leaving 5 bases unmatched. The CDR3 is 15 residues long. The whole variable domain, remainder taken from reference TRBV7-9 and TRBJ2-1, is DTGVSQNPRHKITKRGQNVTFRCDPISEHNRLYWYRQTLGQGPEFLTYFQNEAQLEKSRLLSDRFSAERPKGSFSTLEIQRTEQGDSAMYLCASCPTSGGDNEQFFGPGTRLTVL.

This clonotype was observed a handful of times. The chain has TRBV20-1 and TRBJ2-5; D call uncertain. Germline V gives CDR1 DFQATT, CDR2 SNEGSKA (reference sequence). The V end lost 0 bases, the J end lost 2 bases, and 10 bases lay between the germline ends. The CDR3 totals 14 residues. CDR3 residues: CSARDRPGQETQYF. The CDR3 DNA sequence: TGCAGTGCTAGAGATCGTCCAGGACAAGAGACCCAGTACTTC.

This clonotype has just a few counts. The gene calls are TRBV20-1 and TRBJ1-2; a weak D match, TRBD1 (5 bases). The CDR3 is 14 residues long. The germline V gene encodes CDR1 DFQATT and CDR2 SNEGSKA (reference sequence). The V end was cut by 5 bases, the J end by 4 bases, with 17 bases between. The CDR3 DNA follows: TGCAGTGCTCTCCAGGGCAGCTTCCTCTATGGCTACACCTTC. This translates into CSALQGSFLYGYTF.

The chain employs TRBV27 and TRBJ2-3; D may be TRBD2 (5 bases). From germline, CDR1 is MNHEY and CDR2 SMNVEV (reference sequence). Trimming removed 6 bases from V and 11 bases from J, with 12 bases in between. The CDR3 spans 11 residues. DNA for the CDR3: TGTGCCAGCAGAACAAGTAGCGTGCAGTATTTT. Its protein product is CASRTSSVQYF.

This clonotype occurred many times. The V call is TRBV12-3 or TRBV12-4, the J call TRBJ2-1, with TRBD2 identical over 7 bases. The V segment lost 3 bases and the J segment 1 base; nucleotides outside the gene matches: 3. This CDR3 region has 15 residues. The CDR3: CASSFGGGSYNEQFF. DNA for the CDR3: TGTGCCAGCAGTTTTGGGGGGGGTTCCTACAATGAGCAGTTCTTC.

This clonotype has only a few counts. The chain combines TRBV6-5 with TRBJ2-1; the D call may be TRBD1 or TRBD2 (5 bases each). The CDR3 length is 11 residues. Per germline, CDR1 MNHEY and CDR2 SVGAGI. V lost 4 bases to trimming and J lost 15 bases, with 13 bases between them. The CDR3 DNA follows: TGTGCCAGCAGTTCTCGAGGGGCGGTGTTCTTC. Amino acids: CASSSRGAVFF.

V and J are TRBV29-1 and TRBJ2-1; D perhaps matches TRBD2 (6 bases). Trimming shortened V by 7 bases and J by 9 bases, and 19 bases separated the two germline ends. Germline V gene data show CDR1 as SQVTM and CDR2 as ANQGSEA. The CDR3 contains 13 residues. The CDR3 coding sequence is TGCAGCGCCGCGGGGACGACTGGGGGTGAGCAGTTCTTC. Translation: CSAAGTTGGEQFF.

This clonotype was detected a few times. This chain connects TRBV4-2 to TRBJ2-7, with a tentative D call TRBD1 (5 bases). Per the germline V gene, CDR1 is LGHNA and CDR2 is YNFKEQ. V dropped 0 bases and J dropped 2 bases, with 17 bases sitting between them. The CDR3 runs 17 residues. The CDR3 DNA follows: TGTGCCAGCAGCCAAGATTTTTCGGGTCAGGGTGCCTACGAGCAGTACTTC. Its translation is CASSQDFSGQGAYEQYF.

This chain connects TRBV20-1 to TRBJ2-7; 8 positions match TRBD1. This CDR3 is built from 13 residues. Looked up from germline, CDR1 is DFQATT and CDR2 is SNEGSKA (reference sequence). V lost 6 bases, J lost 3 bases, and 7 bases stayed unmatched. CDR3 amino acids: CSAAETGVYEQYF. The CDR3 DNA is TGCAGTGCAGCCGAGACAGGGGTCTACGAGCAGTACTTC.

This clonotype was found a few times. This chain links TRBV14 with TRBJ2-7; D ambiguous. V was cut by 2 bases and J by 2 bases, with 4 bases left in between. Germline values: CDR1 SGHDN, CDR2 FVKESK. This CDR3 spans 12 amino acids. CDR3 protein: CASSQNPYEQYF. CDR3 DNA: TGTGCCAGCAGCCAAAACCCCTACGAGCAGTACTTC.

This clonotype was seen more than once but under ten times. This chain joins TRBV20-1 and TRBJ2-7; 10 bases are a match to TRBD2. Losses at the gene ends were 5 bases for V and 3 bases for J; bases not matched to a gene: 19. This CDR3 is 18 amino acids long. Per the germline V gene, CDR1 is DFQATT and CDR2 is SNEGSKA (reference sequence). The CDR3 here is CSAPRTSGIQDYGYEQYF. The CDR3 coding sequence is TGCAGTGCTCCTAGGACTAGCGGAATTCAGGATTACGGCTACGAGCAGTACTTC.

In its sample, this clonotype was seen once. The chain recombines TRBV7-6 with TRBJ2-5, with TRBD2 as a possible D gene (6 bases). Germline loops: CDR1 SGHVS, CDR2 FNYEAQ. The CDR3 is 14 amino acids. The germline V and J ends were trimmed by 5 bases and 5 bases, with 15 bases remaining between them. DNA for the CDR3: TGTGCCAGCAGCCGGGACTCCTCTGGGGAGACCCAGTACTTC. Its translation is CASSRDSSGETQYF.

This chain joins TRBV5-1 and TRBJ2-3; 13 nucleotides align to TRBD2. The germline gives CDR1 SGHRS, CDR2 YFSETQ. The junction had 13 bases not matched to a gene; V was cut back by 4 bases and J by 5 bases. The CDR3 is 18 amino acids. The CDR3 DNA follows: TGCGCCAGCAGCCCACAGACCACTAGCGGGGGGGCCATAGATACGCAGTATTTT. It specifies CASSPQTTSGGAIDTQYF.

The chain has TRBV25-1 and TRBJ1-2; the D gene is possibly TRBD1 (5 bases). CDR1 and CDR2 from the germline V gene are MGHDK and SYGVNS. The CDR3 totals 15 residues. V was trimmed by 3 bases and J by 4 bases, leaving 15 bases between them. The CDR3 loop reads CASSDPGGEVYGYTF. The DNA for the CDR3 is TGTGCCAGCAGTGACCCGGGGGGGGAGGTCTATGGCTACACCTTC.

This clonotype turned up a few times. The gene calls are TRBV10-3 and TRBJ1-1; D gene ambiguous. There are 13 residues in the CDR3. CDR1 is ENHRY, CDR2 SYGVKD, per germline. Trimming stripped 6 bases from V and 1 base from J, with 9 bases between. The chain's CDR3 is CAIRSSQNTEAFF. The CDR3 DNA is TGTGCCATCAGGTCAAGCCAGAACACTGAAGCTTTCTTT.